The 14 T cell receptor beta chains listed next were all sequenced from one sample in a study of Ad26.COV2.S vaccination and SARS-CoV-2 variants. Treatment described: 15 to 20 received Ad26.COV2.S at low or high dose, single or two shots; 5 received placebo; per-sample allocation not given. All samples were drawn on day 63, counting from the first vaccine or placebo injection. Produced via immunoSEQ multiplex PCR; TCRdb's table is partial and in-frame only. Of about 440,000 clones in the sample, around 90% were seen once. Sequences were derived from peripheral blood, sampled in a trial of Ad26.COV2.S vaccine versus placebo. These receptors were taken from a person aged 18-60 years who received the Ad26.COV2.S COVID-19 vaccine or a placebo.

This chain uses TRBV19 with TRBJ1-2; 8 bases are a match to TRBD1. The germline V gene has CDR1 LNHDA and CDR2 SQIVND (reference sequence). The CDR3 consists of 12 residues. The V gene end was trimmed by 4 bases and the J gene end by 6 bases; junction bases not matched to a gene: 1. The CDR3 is CASSRTGNGYTF. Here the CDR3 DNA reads TGTGCCAGTAGTAGGACAGGGAATGGCTACACCTTC.

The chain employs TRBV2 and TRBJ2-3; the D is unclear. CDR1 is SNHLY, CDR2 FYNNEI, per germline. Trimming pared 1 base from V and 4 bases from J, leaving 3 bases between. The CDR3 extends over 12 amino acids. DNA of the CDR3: TGTGCCAGCAGTGAAGTTTCAGATACGCAGTATTTT. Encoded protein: CASSEVSDTQYF.

CDR3 region: CASSVRTGQNTEAFF. In DNA form, the CDR3 reads TGTGCCAGCAGTGTTCGCACAGGGCAGAACACTGAAGCTTTCTTT. V is TRBV27 and J is TRBJ1-1; D possibly corresponds to TRBD1 (6 bases). V lost 5 bases to trimming and J lost 1 base, with 14 bases between them. The CDR3 loop spans 15 amino acids. Germline V gives CDR1 MNHEY, CDR2 SMNVEV (reference sequence).

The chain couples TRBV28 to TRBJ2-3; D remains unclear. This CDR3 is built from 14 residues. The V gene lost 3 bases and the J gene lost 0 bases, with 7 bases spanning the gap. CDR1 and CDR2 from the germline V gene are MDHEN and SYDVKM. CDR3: CASSFSASTDTQYF. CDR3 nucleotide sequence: TGTGCCAGCAGTTTCAGCGCTAGCACAGATACGCAGTATTTT.

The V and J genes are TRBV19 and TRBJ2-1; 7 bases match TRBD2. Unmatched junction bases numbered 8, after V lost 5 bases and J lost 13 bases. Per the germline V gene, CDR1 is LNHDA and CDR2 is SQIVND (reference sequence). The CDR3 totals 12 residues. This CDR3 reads CASSGLGPNQFF. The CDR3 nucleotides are TGTGCCAGTAGTGGACTAGGACCGAATCAGTTCTTC.

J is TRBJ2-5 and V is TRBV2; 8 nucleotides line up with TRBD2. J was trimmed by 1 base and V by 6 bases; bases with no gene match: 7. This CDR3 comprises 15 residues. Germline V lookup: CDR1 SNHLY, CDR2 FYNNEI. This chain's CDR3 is CASSPGGDGQETQYF. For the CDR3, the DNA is TGTGCCAGCAGCCCGGGGGGGGATGGCCAAGAGACCCAGTACTTC.

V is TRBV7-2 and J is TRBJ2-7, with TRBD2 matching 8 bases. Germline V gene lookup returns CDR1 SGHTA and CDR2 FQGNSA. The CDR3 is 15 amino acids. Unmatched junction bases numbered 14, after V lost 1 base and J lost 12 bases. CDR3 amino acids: CASSLDGLAEYDRYF. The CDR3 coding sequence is TGTGCCAGCAGCTTAGATGGACTAGCAGAGTACGATCGGTACTTC.

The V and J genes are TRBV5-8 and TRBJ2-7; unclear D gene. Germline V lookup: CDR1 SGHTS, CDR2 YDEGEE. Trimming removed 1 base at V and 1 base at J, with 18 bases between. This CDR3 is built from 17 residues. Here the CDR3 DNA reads TGTGCCAGCAGCTTGAGGTCCGGCAGGCCGAATTCCTACGAGCAGTACTTC. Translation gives CASSLRSGRPNSYEQYF.

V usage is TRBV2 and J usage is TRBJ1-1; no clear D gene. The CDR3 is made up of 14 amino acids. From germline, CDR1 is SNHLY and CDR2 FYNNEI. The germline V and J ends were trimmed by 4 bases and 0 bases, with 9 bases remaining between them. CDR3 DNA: TGTGCCAGCAGTGCCGACATGGTGAACACTGAAGCTTTCTTT. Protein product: CASSADMVNTEAFF.

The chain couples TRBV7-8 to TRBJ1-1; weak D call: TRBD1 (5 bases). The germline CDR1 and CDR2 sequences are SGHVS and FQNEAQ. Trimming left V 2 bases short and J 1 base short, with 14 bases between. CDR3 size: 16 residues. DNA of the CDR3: TGTGCCAGCAGCTTATCAGATGGGCAGGGGAACACTGAAGCTTTCTTT. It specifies CASSLSDGQGNTEAFF.

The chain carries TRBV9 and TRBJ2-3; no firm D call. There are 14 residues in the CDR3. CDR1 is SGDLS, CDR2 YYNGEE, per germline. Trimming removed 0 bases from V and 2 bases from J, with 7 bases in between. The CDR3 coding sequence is TGTGCCAGCAGCGTAGGTCAGAACACAGATACGCAGTATTTT. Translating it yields CASSVGQNTDTQYF.

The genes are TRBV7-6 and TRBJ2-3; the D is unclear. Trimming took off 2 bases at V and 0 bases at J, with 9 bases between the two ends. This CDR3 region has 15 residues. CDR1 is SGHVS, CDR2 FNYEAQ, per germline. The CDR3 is CASSLTTASTDTQYF. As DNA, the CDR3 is TGTGCCAGCAGCTTAACAACAGCTAGCACAGATACGCAGTATTTT.

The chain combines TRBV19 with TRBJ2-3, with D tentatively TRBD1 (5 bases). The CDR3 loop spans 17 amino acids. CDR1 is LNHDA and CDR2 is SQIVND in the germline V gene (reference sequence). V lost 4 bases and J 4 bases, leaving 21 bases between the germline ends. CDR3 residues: CASSTPPPGMGPDTQYF. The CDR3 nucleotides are TGTGCCAGTAGTACTCCCCCACCAGGGATGGGTCCAGATACGCAGTATTTT.

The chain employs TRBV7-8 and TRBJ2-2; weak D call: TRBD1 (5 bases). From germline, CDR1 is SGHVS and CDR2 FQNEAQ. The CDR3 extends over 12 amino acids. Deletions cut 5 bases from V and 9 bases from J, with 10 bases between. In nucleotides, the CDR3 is TGTGCCAGCAGCCCAGGGCCGTGGGAGCTGTTTTTT. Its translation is CASSPGPWELFF.